The 22 T cell receptor beta chains given below trace back to one sample, sequenced in a study of graft-versus-host responses after intestinal transplantation. Their antigens remain unidentified. Using immunoSEQ multiplex PCR, the repertoire was profiled, and TCRdb retains in-frame clones only, with some absent. The sample has 77,000 or so clones, 85% to 95% seen once. Here the sequenced sample was unstimulated CD8+ T cells sorted from spleen or lymph node cells, taken before intestinal transplant. The receptors originated from a human donor who received an intestinal transplant.

With respect to this clone: This specimen includes other DNA sequences encoding the same CDR3. This chain uses TRBV19 with TRBJ2-7; D gene ambiguous. Trimming stripped 1 base from V and 3 bases from J, with 1 base between. CDR3 length equals 11 residues. CDR1 and CDR2 (germline): LNHDA, SQIVND (reference sequence). CDR3 in amino acids: CASSIGYEQYF. As DNA, the CDR3 is TGTGCCAGTAGTATAGGCTACGAGCAGTACTTC.

The rearrangement joins TRBV28 to TRBJ2-2; 10 bases fit TRBD2. CDR3 length: 17 amino acids. Germline V gene lookup returns CDR1 MDHEN and CDR2 SYDVKM. V gave up 1 base and J gave up 1 base; unmatched junction bases: 3. CDR3: CASSLLAGGGNTGELFF. CDR3 nucleotide sequence: TGTGCCAGCAGTTTATTAGCGGGAGGAGGGAACACCGGGGAGCTGTTTTTT.

The chain joins TRBV7-6 to TRBJ2-7; D ambiguous. The V end lost 1 base, the J end lost 4 bases, and 8 bases lay between the germline ends. CDR3 length: 13 residues. Germline assignment: CDR1 SGHVS and CDR2 FNYEAQ. The CDR3: CASSLGVGYEQYF. The CDR3 coding sequence is TGTGCCAGCAGCTTAGGAGTCGGGTACGAGCAGTACTTC.

The chain joins TRBV6-5 to TRBJ2-1; 12 nucleotides match TRBD2. This CDR3 comprises 14 residues. Per germline, CDR1 MNHEY and CDR2 SVGAGI. V shed 7 bases and J 9 bases; nucleotides not matched to a gene: 7. DNA of the CDR3: TGTGCCAGCACTTGGACTAGCGGGATCGGTGAGCAGTTCTTC. Protein product: CASTWTSGIGEQFF.

This clone was counted once. Other DNA variants within this sample encode the same CDR3. V and J are TRBV28 and TRBJ1-2; TRBD1 is a possible D gene (6 bases). CDR1 MDHEN and CDR2 SYDVKM come from the germline V gene. Trimming stripped 1 base from V and 2 bases from J, with 8 bases between. The CDR3 is 14 residues long. The CDR3 bases are TGTGCCAGCAGTTTATTTAGGGGGAACTATGGCTACACCTTC. This codes for CASSLFRGNYGYTF.

The J gene is TRBJ1-2, the V gene TRBV5-1; TRBD1 might be the D (5 bases). The length of the CDR3 is 12 residues. Per the germline V gene, CDR1 is SGHRS and CDR2 is YFSETQ. Trimming shortened V by 4 bases and J by 4 bases, and 8 bases separated the two germline ends. In DNA form, the CDR3 reads TGCGCCAGCAGCCGCGGGGCCTATGGCTACACCTTC. It specifies CASSRGAYGYTF.

This sequence joins TRBV4-1 and TRBJ2-7; D is undetermined. CDR3 length equals 17 residues. Looked up from germline, CDR1 is MGHRA and CDR2 is YSYEKL. Trimming cost V 1 base and J 1 base, with 17 bases left between them. This CDR3 is CASSQATSVFKSYEQYF. CDR3 sequence (DNA): TGCGCCAGCAGCCAAGCCACTTCGGTGTTTAAGTCCTACGAGCAGTACTTC.

This chain connects TRBV15 to TRBJ1-5, with TRBD1 as a possible D gene (5 bases). The CDR3 extends over 15 amino acids. Germline-derived CDR1 and CDR2 are LNHNV and YYDKDF (reference sequence). Trimming left V 9 bases short and J 6 bases short, with 21 bases between. The CDR3, as DNA: TGTGCCACTACCTTGAACCCAGGGACGGCTCAGCCCCAGCATTTT. This encodes CATTLNPGTAQPQHF.

This clone was seen a handful of times. The rearrangement joins TRBV9 to TRBJ1-2; TRBD1 is a possible D gene (5 bases). V was shortened by 0 bases and J by 3 bases, with 9 bases between the two germline ends. The germline gives CDR1 SGDLS, CDR2 YYNGEE. The CDR3 is 14 residues long. CDR3 sequence: CASSVGGGDYGYTF. The DNA for the CDR3 is TGTGCCAGCAGCGTAGGTGGGGGGGACTATGGCTACACCTTC.

The chain joins TRBV4-1 to TRBJ2-1, with 7 positions matching TRBD2. The CDR3 is 16 residues long. V gave up 6 bases and J gave up 2 bases; unmatched junction bases: 10. The germline V gene has CDR1 MGHRA and CDR2 YSYEKL. This chain's CDR3 is CASSVWAGVPYNEQFF. The CDR3 DNA reads as TGCGCCAGCAGTGTCTGGGCGGGAGTCCCCTACAATGAGCAGTTCTTC.

The chain links TRBV5-4 to TRBJ2-7; D is perhaps TRBD1 (5 bases). Deletions cut 0 bases from V and 6 bases from J, with 10 bases between. The CDR3 has 13 amino acids. The germline gives CDR1 SGHNT, CDR2 YYREEE (reference sequence). The chain's CDR3 is CASSLGQPLEQYF. Here the CDR3 DNA reads TGTGCCAGCAGCTTGGGACAGCCCCTCGAGCAGTACTTC.

The chain has TRBV7-6 and TRBJ2-1, with TRBD1 matching 8 bases. V trimming: 5 bases; J trimming: 12 bases; junction bases outside the gene matches: 3. Germline lookup yields CDR1 SGHVS and CDR2 FNYEAQ. The CDR3 length is 11 residues. CDR3 amino acids: CASSDDRGQFF. The CDR3 region has the DNA TGTGCCAGCAGCGACGACAGGGGGCAGTTCTTC.

V usage is TRBV4-1 and J usage is TRBJ2-1; possibly TRBD2 for D (6 bases). With 0 bases removed from V and 3 bases from J, the gap between germline ends came to 15 bases. Per the germline V gene, CDR1 is MGHRA and CDR2 is YSYEKL. The CDR3 spans 17 residues. CDR3 nucleotides: TGCGCCAGCAGCCAAGATCCGAGAGCGGGCCTCTACAATGAGCAGTTCTTC. It encodes CASSQDPRAGLYNEQFF.

The chain is built from TRBV27 and TRBJ2-5; 9 bases map to TRBD1. The DNA end lines up better with TRBJ2-7; the J call may be wrong. CDR1 and CDR2 (germline): MNHEY, SMNVEV (reference sequence). The CDR3 is 15 residues long. CDR3 in DNA: TGTGCCAGCAGTTTATCGTACAGGGGGCTCGACGAGCAGTACTTC. Protein sequence: CASSLSYRGLDEQYF.

The rearrangement joins TRBV27 to TRBJ2-7; 11 bases are shared with TRBD1. CDR1 is MNHEY and CDR2 is SMNVEV in the germline V gene (reference sequence). This CDR3 is 15 amino acids long. J lost 6 bases, V lost 1 base, and 5 bases had no gene match. The DNA of the CDR3 is TGTGCCAGCAGTTTATTGGACAGGGGGCCGGGCGAGCAGTACTTC. It specifies CASSLLDRGPGEQYF.

This clone was observed a single time. CDR3 region: CASSQEAGGRRGYTF. DNA of the CDR3: TGCGCCAGCAGCCAAGAGGCGGGGGGGCGCCGGGGCTACACCTTC. The chain carries TRBV4-3 and TRBJ1-2; tentative D call: TRBD1 (6 bases). Germline CDR1 and CDR2: LGHNA and YSLEER. The CDR3 consists of 15 residues. Trimming stripped 0 bases from V and 8 bases from J, with 16 bases between.

This clone showed up just once. The chain combines TRBV27 with TRBJ1-2, with TRBD1 as a possible D gene (5 bases). This CDR3 has 13 residues. V lost 3 bases to trimming and J lost 5 bases, with 10 bases between them. Germline V gene lookup returns CDR1 MNHEY and CDR2 SMNVEV (reference sequence). The CDR3 loop reads CASSFAGGYGYTF. In DNA, the CDR3 is TGTGCCAGCAGTTTTGCGGGGGGGTATGGCTACACCTTC.

This chain links TRBV2 with TRBJ1-1; maybe TRBD1 (6 bases). The length of the CDR3 is 14 residues. V dropped 11 bases and J dropped 5 bases, with 21 bases sitting between them. Per the germline V gene, CDR1 is SNHLY and CDR2 is FYNNEI. The CDR3 reads CAPRGLHRETEAFF. The CDR3 region has the DNA TGTGCCCCGCGGGGCCTACACAGGGAAACTGAAGCTTTCTTT.

This clone has only one observation. CDR3 nucleotides: TGTGCCAGCAGCTTTGGTACAGGCGAAAAACTGTTTTTT. The encoded protein is CASSFGTGEKLFF. The chain recombines TRBV7-8 with TRBJ1-4, with D perhaps matching TRBD1 (5 bases). CDR3 size: 13 residues. V was cut by 3 bases and J by 8 bases, with 10 bases left in between. Germline CDR1 is SGHVS and CDR2 is FQNEAQ.

The rearrangement joins TRBV21-1 to TRBJ1-1. TRBV21-1 is marked as a pseudogene. CDR3 length equals 14 residues. DNA for the CDR3: TGTGCCAGCAGCAAAGAACGAGTTTTCACTGAAGCTTTCTTT. Translation: CASSKERVFTEAFF.

The gene calls are TRBV5-1 and TRBJ1-1, with TRBD1 identical over 10 bases. CDR1 and CDR2 (germline): SGHRS, YFSETQ. J lost 3 bases, V lost 3 bases, and 2 bases had no gene match. This CDR3 has 14 residues. This CDR3 is CASSSGTGDTEAFF. CDR3 sequence (DNA): TGCGCCAGCAGCTCCGGGACAGGGGACACTGAAGCTTTCTTT.

This clone was counted once. The chain couples TRBV5-8 to TRBJ1-3, with a possible D match to TRBD1 (5 bases). From germline, CDR1 is SGHTS and CDR2 YDEGEE. The CDR3 has 15 residues. Trimming took off 0 bases at V and 0 bases at J, with 7 bases between the two ends. This chain's CDR3 is CASSLDQGSGNTIYF. The CDR3 nucleotides read TGTGCCAGCAGCTTGGACCAGGGCTCTGGAAACACCATATATTTT.